These 14 T cell receptor beta chains originate from one sample sequenced in a study of blood T cell repertoires in COVID-19. The method was immunoSEQ multiplex PCR; TCRdb's version includes in-frame clones alone and lacks a portion of them. This sample has 190,000 or so clones; 88% occur once, and the top ten carry 3.5% to 4.5%. The sample comprised peripheral blood. These receptor sequences come from a woman in her 30s with acute or convalescent COVID-19.

This sequence joins TRBV30 and TRBJ2-2; D remains ambiguous. Trimming removed 2 bases from V and 4 bases from J, with 5 bases in between. Germline V gene data show CDR1 as GTSNPN and CDR2 as SVGIG (reference sequence). The CDR3 runs to 12 residues. CDR3 sequence (DNA): TGTGCCTGGAGTCCTCCCACCGGGGAGCTGTTTTTT. This codes for CAWSPPTGELFF. Filled out from reference TRBV30 and TRBJ2-2, the complete variable domain reads SQTIHQWPATLVQPVGSPLSLECTVEGTSNPNLYWYRQAAGRGLQLLFYSVGIGQISSEVPQNLSASRPQDRQFILSSKKLLLSDSGFYLCAWSPPTGELFFGEGSRLTVL.

The chain recombines TRBV18 with TRBJ2-3, with D perhaps matching TRBD1 (6 bases). The CDR3 sequence is 14 residues long. With 5 bases removed from V and 3 bases from J, the gap between germline ends came to 12 bases. Per germline, CDR1 KGHSH and CDR2 LQKENI. In nucleotides, the CDR3 is TGTGCCAGCTCAGAACAGGGAATGACAGATACGCAGTATTTT. It translates to CASSEQGMTDTQYF. The complete variable domain, with remaining parts taken from reference TRBV18 and TRBJ2-3, reads NAGVMQNPRHLVRRRGQEARLRCSPMKGHSHVYWYRQLPEEGLKFMVYLQKENIIDESGMPKERFSAEFPKEGPSILRIQQVVRGDSAAYFCASSEQGMTDTQYFGPGTRLTVL.

This clone was seen a single time. The chain links TRBV7-8 to TRBJ1-1; D not certain. Between the trimmed V and J ends, which lost 1 base and 5 bases, there was a span of 8 bases. The V gene's germline CDR1 is SGHVS and CDR2 FQNEAQ. The CDR3 loop spans 13 amino acids. The CDR3 DNA reads as TGTGCCAGCAGCTTAGTCCCGGGGACTGAAGCTTTCTTT. Protein product: CASSLVPGTEAFF.

This clone was recorded only once. The chain is built from TRBV27 and TRBJ2-7; the D is unclear. The CDR3 has 13 residues. Germline values: CDR1 MNHEY, CDR2 SMNVEV (reference sequence). The germline V and J ends were trimmed by 6 bases and 5 bases, with 14 bases remaining between them. The CDR3: CASRTLSTDEQYF. Here the CDR3 DNA reads TGTGCCAGCAGAACGCTATCTACAGACGAGCAGTACTTC.

The rearrangement joins TRBV5-1 to TRBJ2-7; TRBD2 agrees at 12 bases. J gave up 7 bases and V 4 bases, and 9 bases lay outside the gene matches. Germline values: CDR1 SGHRS, CDR2 YFSETQ. This CDR3 region has 15 residues. The CDR3 sequence: CASSTLAGGPGEQYF. The CDR3 nucleotides read TGCGCCAGCAGCACCCTAGCGGGAGGGCCGGGTGAGCAGTACTTC.

This chain links TRBV11-2 with TRBJ2-1, with D hard to call. V lost 6 bases and J 0 bases, leaving 6 bases between the germline ends. The length of the CDR3 is 13 residues. The germline V gene encodes CDR1 SGHAT and CDR2 FQNNGV. The chain's CDR3 is CASRTSSYNEQFF. Written as DNA, the CDR3 is TGTGCCAGCAGAACGAGCTCCTACAATGAGCAGTTCTTC. The whole variable domain, filled in from reference TRBV11-2 and TRBJ2-1, reads EAGVAQSPRYKIIEKRQSVAFWCNPISGHATLYWYQQILGQGPKLLIQFQNNGVVDDSQLPKDRFSAERLKGVDSTLKIQPAKLEDSAVYLCASRTSSYNEQFFGPGTRLTVL.

Concerning this clone: Here the CDR3 omits its conserved ending phenylalanine or tryptophan, so a read error is the likely source. The limits of the CDR3 on the DNA are not certain, so only TCRdb's listed CDR3 is given. V is TRBV2 and J is TRBJ1-2. The CDR3 spans 13 amino acids, including both terminal residues. Per germline, CDR1 SNHLY and CDR2 FYNNEI. The CDR3 protein is CASSFGGPPNGLV.

The rearrangement joins TRBV2 to TRBJ2-5; D uncertain. Trimming left V 3 bases short and J 1 base short, with 9 bases between. The CDR3 covers 14 residues. The germline V gene encodes CDR1 SNHLY and CDR2 FYNNEI. Here the CDR3 DNA reads TGTGCCAGCAGTGATGTGACACCCCAAGAGACCCAGTACTTC. Protein sequence: CASSDVTPQETQYF.

About this clone itself: Other nucleotide sequences in the sample specify the same CDR3. V is TRBV6-5 and J is TRBJ2-1, with 13 bases lining up with TRBD2. The CDR3 is 15 amino acids. Per germline, CDR1 MNHEY and CDR2 SVGAGI. The trim removed 5 bases at V and 10 bases at J, leaving 8 bases unmatched. Here the CDR3 DNA reads TGTGCCAGCAGTCCTACTAGCGGGAGGGTCGGCGAGCAGTTCTTC. Translating it yields CASSPTSGRVGEQFF.

The genes are TRBV28 and TRBJ2-7; perhaps TRBD1 as D (6 bases). The length of the CDR3 is 13 residues. Trimming pared 4 bases from V and 2 bases from J, leaving 9 bases between. Germline assignment: CDR1 MDHEN and CDR2 SYDVKM. The DNA of the CDR3 is TGTGCCAGCAGTTCAGGGGCCCCCTACGAGCAGTACTTC. It is translated as CASSSGAPYEQYF.

This chain joins TRBV20-1 and TRBJ1-6; 7 bases map to TRBD1. The CDR3 is made up of 12 amino acids. In germline, CDR1 is DFQATT, CDR2 SNEGSKA (reference sequence). With V trimmed by 3 bases and J by 9 bases, 2 bases remained unmatched. The CDR3: CSASRGRSPLHF. Written as DNA, the CDR3 is TGCAGTGCTAGTAGGGGGCGTTCACCCCTCCACTTT.

This clone was seen a single time. This sequence joins TRBV7-8 and TRBJ2-7; D uncertain. CDR3 length: 13 amino acids. V was clipped by 3 bases and J by 6 bases, with 12 bases between them. The V gene's germline CDR1 is SGHVS and CDR2 FQNEAQ. The CDR3: CASSLQVLGEQYF. The CDR3 nucleotides are TGTGCCAGCAGCTTGCAGGTGCTCGGCGAGCAGTACTTC. Supplemented by reference TRBV7-8 and TRBJ2-7, the full variable domain reads GAGVSQSPRYKVAKRGQDVALRCDPISGHVSLFWYQQALGQGPEFLTYFQNEAQLDKSGLPSDRFFAERPEGSVSTLKIQRTQQEDSAVYLCASSLQVLGEQYFGPGTRLTVT.

The CDR3 DNA follows: TGTGCCAGCAGCCTAGGAGCCTTCTATGGCTACACCTTC. Translated: CASSLGAFYGYTF. The chain uses TRBV14 and TRBJ1-2; D remains unclear. The CDR3 covers 13 residues. Germline V gene lookup returns CDR1 SGHDN and CDR2 FVKESK. V was clipped by 4 bases and J by 4 bases, with 10 bases between them.

The chain combines TRBV19 with TRBJ1-1; TRBD1 matches 10 bases. CDR1 LNHDA and CDR2 SQIVND come from the germline V gene (reference sequence). This CDR3 has 14 amino acids. Losses at the gene ends were 5 bases for V and 8 bases for J; bases not matched to a gene: 8. The CDR3 coding sequence is TGTGCCAGTAGTCAAGGGACAGGGGCCAGGGAAGCTTTCTTT. Encoded protein: CASSQGTGAREAFF.